Listed below are T cell receptor beta chains from one sample, sequenced in a study of OX40 agonist ivuxolimab in advanced cancers. TCRdb's copy holds only in-frame clones and misses some; the assay was immunoSEQ multiplex PCR. This sample has around 60,000 clones; about 93% occur once, and the top ten carry roughly 25%. Sample: CD4+ or CD8+ T cells sorted from blood, taken in a trial of the OX40 agonist ivuxolimab. The receptors here all came from an adult with an advanced solid tumor such as melanoma, head and neck, liver or kidney cancer. CDR3s include the opening cysteine and the closing phenylalanine or tryptophan. A D gene is named only where the DNA matches it firmly. Clone sizes are given selectively: once, few, many, or a class where the clone is expanded.

d_call j_call v_call clone_size cdr3_nt cdr3_aa
TRBD2 TRBJ2-1 TRBV14 once TGTGCCAGCAGCCCTGGAATAGCGGGGTACAATGAGCAGTTCTTC CASSPGIAGYNEQFF
- TRBJ2-7 TRBV19 - TGTGCCAGTAGTCAGGGGCCAACCTACGAGCAGTACTTC CASSQGPTYEQYF
- TRBJ2-7 TRBV4-2 - TGTGCCAGCAGCCCTGGGGACACTAGCTCCTACGAGCAGTACTTC CASSPGDTSSYEQYF
- TRBJ1-1 TRBV6-4 - TGTGCCAGCCCCCGAACTTTGAACACTGAAGCTTTCTTT CASPRTLNTEAFF
TRBD1 TRBJ2-5 TRBV4-2 - TGTGCCAGCAGCCAAGATCCAGGGGGAGTAGGGGAGACCCAGTACTTC CASSQDPGGVGETQYF
TRBD2 TRBJ2-3 TRBV15 - TGTGCCACCAGCCTCTCAGCGGGGACCACAGATACGCAGTATTTT CATSLSAGTTDTQYF
- TRBJ1-2 TRBV5-3 - TGTGCCAGAAGCTTGAATAGGGGGAACCCACTCTATGGCTACACCTTC CARSLNRGNPLYGYTF
TRBD1 TRBJ1-5 TRBV7-8 - TGTGCCAGCAGCCTAACAGGGGGCCATGGGGAGCCCCAGCATTTT CASSLTGGHGEPQHF
TRBD2 TRBJ2-1 TRBV18 - TGTGCCAGCTCACCGAAGGGACTAGCGGTAAACAATGAGCAGTTCTTC CASSPKGLAVNNEQFF
TRBD2 TRBJ2-5 TRBV14 - TGTGCCAGCAGCCACTTACTAGCGGGAGGTCGAGAGACCCAGTACTTC CASSHLLAGGRETQYF
TRBD2 TRBJ2-2 TRBV29-1 once TGCAGCGTACAGCGGGAGTCAGGCGGGGAGCTGTTTTTT CSVQRESGGELFF
- TRBJ2-1 TRBV9 - TGTGCCACAGGTGGATACAATGAGCAGTTCTTC CATGGYNEQFF
TRBD1 TRBJ2-4 TRBV28 - TGTGCCAGCACCCGGACAGGAGAACTCATTCAGTACTTC CASTRTGELIQYF
TRBD2 TRBJ2-1 TRBV29-1 - TGCAGCGCTTTAGCGGGAGGGGGCTACAATGAGCAGTTCTTC CSALAGGGYNEQFF
- TRBJ2-6 TRBV5-6 - TGTGCCAGCAGCTTCTGGGGCGCTGGGGCCAACGTCCTGACTTTC CASSFWGAGANVLTF
TRBD1 TRBJ2-5 TRBV10-2 - TGCGCCAGCAGTGAAGGGACAGGAGAGACCCAGTACTTC CASSEGTGETQYF
- TRBJ1-3 TRBV27 - TGTGCCAGCAGTTTAACGAGCTCTGGAAACACCATATATTTT CASSLTSSGNTIYF
- TRBJ1-2 TRBV28 - TGTGCCAGCCTTCCCCCCGGGGGCGCTAACTATGGCTACACCTTC CASLPPGGANYGYTF
- TRBJ2-1 TRBV27 - TGTGCCAGCAGTTTGACAGGAAACAATGAGCAGTTCTTC CASSLTGNNEQFF
TRBD2 TRBJ2-7 TRBV5-1 - TGCGCCAGCAGCTTGGGGCTAGCGGGAGTGTACGAGCAGTACTTC CASSLGLAGVYEQYF
TRBD2 TRBJ2-7 TRBV2 - TGTGCCAGCACCAGAGGACTAGCGGGCAACTACGAGCAGTACTTC CASTRGLAGNYEQYF
TRBD1 TRBJ2-7 TRBV10-3 once TGTGCCATCAGTGATTCCGGGACAGGGCGCTGGTACTTC CAISDSGTGRWYF
- TRBJ2-7 TRBV27 - TGTGCCAGCAGCTTGACGGACACCTACGAGCAGTACTTC CASSLTDTYEQYF
- TRBJ1-2 TRBV5-1 - TGCGCCAGCAGCTTGGAAGGGGGGCCGGGCTATGGCTACACCTTC CASSLEGGPGYGYTF
- TRBJ1-4 TRBV6-6 - TGTGCCAGCAGTCCCCCAGGCGGCGAAAAACTGTTTTTT CASSPPGGEKLFF
TRBD2 TRBJ2-2 TRBV9 - TGTGCCAGCAGCGGGACTAGCGGGAGGGCCTGGAACACCGGGGAGCTGTTTTTT CASSGTSGRAWNTGELFF
- TRBJ2-7 TRBV15 once TGTGCCACCAGCACCTTAGCGGGAGACAGGGGCGAGCAGTACTTC CATSTLAGDRGEQYF
TRBD1 TRBJ1-5 TRBV28 once TGTGCCAGCAGTTATCCCGGGACAGCCTTTCAACCCCAGCATTTT CASSYPGTAFQPQHF